These 23 T cell receptor beta chains were all obtained from the same sample, sequenced in a study of blood T cell repertoires in COVID-19. Some clones are missing from TCRdb's copy, which holds only in-frame ones; the method was immunoSEQ multiplex PCR. The table lists some 86,000 clones, about 85% of them singletons, with 13% to 15% in the top ten. Sequencing was done on a sample of peripheral blood. These receptors came from a woman in her 70s with acute or convalescent COVID-19.

The genes are TRBV4-1 and TRBJ1-4, with TRBD1 matching 12 bases. V lost 0 bases to trimming and J lost 7 bases; unmatched junction nucleotides: 6. This CDR3 comprises 17 residues. From germline, CDR1 is MGHRA and CDR2 YSYEKL. The CDR3, as DNA: TGCGCCAGCAGCCAAGAACCGGGACAGGGGGCCAGTGAAAAACTGTTTTTT. Amino acid sequence: CASSQEPGQGASEKLFF.

This chain connects TRBV10-1 to TRBJ2-2; maybe TRBD1 (5 bases). V was clipped by 8 bases and J by 1 base, with 8 bases between them. CDR3 length: 13 amino acids. CDR1 is WNHNN, CDR2 SYGVQD, per germline (reference sequence). CDR3 loop: CASPGQNTGELFF. CDR3 in DNA: TGCGCCAGCCCTGGACAGAACACCGGGGAGCTGTTTTTT.

This clone was seen just once. This chain links TRBV10-1 with TRBJ2-3, with D possibly being TRBD1 (5 bases). V lost 7 bases and J lost 5, with 13 bases in between. In germline, CDR1 is WNHNN, CDR2 SYGVQD (reference sequence). This CDR3 contains 13 residues. The CDR3 sequence is CASTRDRRDTQYF. DNA for the CDR3: TGCGCCAGCACTAGAGACAGAAGAGATACGCAGTATTTT.

The chain joins TRBV10-3 to TRBJ2-3, with a possible D match to TRBD2 (6 bases). The CDR3 totals 14 residues. Per the germline V gene, CDR1 is ENHRY and CDR2 is SYGVKD. Trimming cost V 6 bases and J 0 bases, with 10 bases left between them. The CDR3 is CAIRVGTSTDTQYF. CDR3 DNA: TGTGCCATCAGAGTAGGGACTAGCACAGATACGCAGTATTTT.

The V call is TRBV11-3, the J call TRBJ1-1, with D unclear. This CDR3 is 13 amino acids long. Germline CDR1 and CDR2: SGHNT and YENEEA. Trimming pared 5 bases from V and 0 bases from J, leaving 7 bases between. The CDR3 reads CASSARVNTEAFF. CDR3 DNA sequence: TGTGCCAGCAGCGCCCGGGTGAACACTGAAGCTTTCTTT.

The chain is built from TRBV9 and TRBJ2-1; 10 bases fit TRBD2. J was trimmed by 5 bases and V by 1 base; bases with no gene match: 3. Germline lookup yields CDR1 SGDLS and CDR2 YYNGEE. This CDR3 comprises 15 residues. The CDR3 loop is CASSVTSGNNNEQFF. CDR3 in DNA: TGTGCCAGCAGCGTAACTAGCGGGAACAACAATGAGCAGTTCTTC.

The chain is built from TRBV11-3 and TRBJ2-7; D gene unclear. The V and J ends lost 1 base and 2 bases respectively, with 12 bases between them. The CDR3 spans 15 residues. Germline V gene sequence: CDR1 SGHNT, CDR2 YENEEA. Written as DNA, the CDR3 is TGTGCCAGCAGCTTAGTGGAGCTAGTCACCTACGAGCAGTACGTC. Encoded protein: CASSLVELVTYEQYV.

The V gene is TRBV4-3, the J gene TRBJ2-1; 7 positions agree with TRBD1. With V trimmed by 5 bases and J by 10 bases, 8 bases remained unmatched. In germline, CDR1 is LGHNA, CDR2 YSLEER. The CDR3 length is 13 residues. For the CDR3, the DNA is TGCGCCAGCAGCACCCGAAGGGGGCGGGAGCAGTTCTTC. This translates into CASSTRRGREQFF.

This clone was observed a few times. The CDR3 sequence: CASSQGGTGKSTNEKLFF. The CDR3 nucleotides read TGTGCCAGCAGCCAAGGAGGAACAGGGAAATCAACTAATGAAAAACTGTTTTTT. V usage is TRBV14 and J usage is TRBJ1-4; possibly TRBD1 for D (6 bases). Germline-derived CDR1 and CDR2 are SGHDN and FVKESK. CDR3 size: 18 residues. V was clipped by 1 base and J by 0 bases, with 15 bases between them.

V usage is TRBV5-1 and J usage is TRBJ2-3; TRBD2 agrees at 11 bases. With V trimmed by 5 bases and J by 5 bases, 4 bases remained unmatched. The CDR3 length is 14 residues. Germline values: CDR1 SGHRS, CDR2 YFSETQ. The CDR3 DNA follows: TGCGCCAGCAGTAGCGGGGGGGCCGAAGATACGCAGTATTTT. Residues: CASSSGGAEDTQYF.

The CDR3 spells CASSRDRGSTGELFF. The CDR3 nucleotides read TGTGCCAGTAGTCGGGACAGGGGGAGCACCGGGGAGCTGTTTTTT. The chain employs TRBV19 and TRBJ2-2; the match to TRBD1 covers 11 bases. The J segment lost 4 bases and the V segment lost 5 bases, leaving 3 bases of the junction unmatched. The V gene's germline CDR1 is LNHDA and CDR2 SQIVND (reference sequence). The CDR3 length is 15 residues.

The CDR3 loop is CASSVDTRNTGELFF. The CDR3 DNA is TGTGCCAGCAGCGTGGACACTAGAAACACCGGGGAGCTGTTTTTT. This chain links TRBV5-4 with TRBJ2-2; D may match TRBD1 or TRBD2 (5 bases each). The CDR3 has 15 residues. Germline CDR1 reads SGHNT; CDR2 reads YYREEE (reference sequence). Trimming left V 4 bases short and J 2 bases short, with 12 bases between.

The rearrangement uses TRBV5-4 and TRBJ1-1; D uncertain. Germline V gene sequence: CDR1 SGHNT, CDR2 YYREEE (reference sequence). V was trimmed by 0 bases and J by 0 bases, leaving 9 bases between them. The CDR3 has 15 amino acids. The CDR3 sequence: CASSLAPLLNTEAFF. CDR3 nucleotide sequence: TGTGCCAGCAGCTTGGCCCCTTTATTGAACACTGAAGCTTTCTTT.

The chain combines TRBV6-5 with TRBJ2-5, with D hard to call. Germline CDR1 MNHEY, CDR2 SVGAGI. CDR3 length: 13 residues. The V end lost 6 bases, the J end lost 2 bases, and 10 bases lay between the germline ends. The CDR3 here is CASSRVPQETQYF. The DNA of the CDR3 is TGTGCCAGCAGCCGGGTGCCGCAAGAGACCCAGTACTTC.

V usage is TRBV10-3 and J usage is TRBJ2-1, with D unclear. The V end was cut by 4 bases, the J end by 7 bases, with 8 bases between. In germline, CDR1 is ENHRY, CDR2 SYGVKD. The CDR3 spans 12 residues. The CDR3 DNA sequence: TGTGCCATCAGTGGTCAGTGGAATGAGCAGTTCTTC. Amino acid sequence: CAISGQWNEQFF.

The chain links TRBV6-2 or TRBV6-3 to TRBJ1-2; TRBD1 agrees at 8 bases. CDR1 and CDR2 (germline): MNHEY, SVGEGT. The CDR3 totals 16 residues. V lost 0 bases and J lost 1; bases outside the gene matches: 4. For the CDR3, the DNA is TGTGCCAGCAGTTACTCCGGACAGGGCCGTAACTATGGCTACACCTTC. Amino acids: CASSYSGQGRNYGYTF.

This chain uses TRBV15 with TRBJ1-5; D not resolved. Germline V gene lookup returns CDR1 LNHNV and CDR2 YYDKDF (reference sequence). Trimming removed 0 bases from V and 7 bases from J, with 16 bases in between. The CDR3 is 16 amino acids. CDR3 protein: CATSRDLSKAGQPQHF. The DNA of the CDR3 is TGTGCCACCAGCAGAGATCTCAGTAAGGCCGGGCAGCCCCAGCATTTT.

The chain employs TRBV6-2 or TRBV6-3 and TRBJ2-1; a weak D match, TRBD1 (6 bases). CDR1 and CDR2 from the germline V gene are MNHEY and SVGEGT. This CDR3 spans 16 amino acids. Trimming took off 1 base at V and 5 bases at J, with 15 bases between the two ends. The DNA of the CDR3 is TGTGCCAGCAGTTACTTGTGGGTCACAGGGCACAATGAGCAGTTCTTC. Amino acid sequence: CASSYLWVTGHNEQFF.

The CDR3, as DNA: TGTGCCAGCAGTCGCGACAGAATCAATCAGCCCCAGCATTTT. Its protein is CASSRDRINQPQHF. The rearrangement uses TRBV28 and TRBJ1-5; weak D call: TRBD1 (5 bases). V lost 5 bases to trimming and J lost 3 bases, with 11 bases between them. CDR1 MDHEN and CDR2 SYDVKM come from the germline V gene. The length of the CDR3 is 14 residues.

The chain uses TRBV10-3 and TRBJ2-7, with D perhaps TRBD1 (7 bases). The CDR3 sequence is 17 residues long. Trimming removed 3 bases from V and 2 bases from J, with 20 bases in between. Germline CDR1 ENHRY, CDR2 SYGVKD. The CDR3 sequence is CAISDPSRGTVPYEQYV. In nucleotides, the CDR3 is TGTGCCATCAGTGATCCCAGTCGGGGGACAGTTCCCTACGAGCAGTACGTC.

Turning to this clone: The sample has other DNA sequences that encode this CDR3 too. V usage is TRBV4-1 and J usage is TRBJ1-5; unclear D gene. V lost 0 bases, J lost 0 bases, and 6 bases lay in between. Germline V gene lookup returns CDR1 MGHRA and CDR2 YSYEKL. CDR3 length equals 15 residues. In DNA, the CDR3 is TGCGCCAGCAGCCAAGATTCGGTTAGCAATCAGCCCCAGCATTTT. Its translation: CASSQDSVSNQPQHF.

The CDR3, as DNA: TGTGCCAGCAAGTCAGGGACAGGTATAGGGAACACTGAAGCTTTCTTT. It encodes CASKSGTGIGNTEAFF. The rearrangement uses TRBV19 and TRBJ1-1; 8 nucleotides agree with TRBD1. Trimming removed 9 bases from V and 1 base from J; junction bases left unmatched: 13. This CDR3 is built from 16 residues. From germline, CDR1 is LNHDA and CDR2 SQIVND (reference sequence).

The chain links TRBV28 to TRBJ2-3; 11 bases line up with TRBD2. Germline V gives CDR1 MDHEN, CDR2 SYDVKM. V lost 1 base and J lost 6; bases outside the gene matches: 6. This CDR3 spans 16 amino acids. The CDR3 DNA reads TGTGCCAGCAGTTTATTAACTAGCGGGGGCCAGGATACGCAGTATTTT. Protein product: CASSLLTSGGQDTQYF.